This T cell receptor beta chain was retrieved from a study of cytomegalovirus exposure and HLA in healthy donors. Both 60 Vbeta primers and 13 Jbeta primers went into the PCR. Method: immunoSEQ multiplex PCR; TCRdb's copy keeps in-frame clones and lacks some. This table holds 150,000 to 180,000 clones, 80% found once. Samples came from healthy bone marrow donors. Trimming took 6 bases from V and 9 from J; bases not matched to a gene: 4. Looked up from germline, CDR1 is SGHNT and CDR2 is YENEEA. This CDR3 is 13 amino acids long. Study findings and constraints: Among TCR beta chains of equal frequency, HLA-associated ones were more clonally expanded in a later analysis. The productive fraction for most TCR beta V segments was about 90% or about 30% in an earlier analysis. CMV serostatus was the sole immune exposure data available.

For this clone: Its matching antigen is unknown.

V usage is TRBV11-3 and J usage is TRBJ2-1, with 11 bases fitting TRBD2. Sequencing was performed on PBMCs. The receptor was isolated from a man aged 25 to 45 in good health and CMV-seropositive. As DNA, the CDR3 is TGTGCCAGCAGTCTAGCGGGAGGAAGTGAGCAGTTCTTC. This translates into CASSLAGGSEQFF. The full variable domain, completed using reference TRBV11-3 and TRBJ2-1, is EAGVVQSPRYKIIEKKQPVAFWCNPISGHNTLYWYLQNLGQGPELLIRYENEEAVDDSQLPKDRFSAERLKGVDSTLKIQPAELGDSAVYLCASSLAGGSEQFFGPGTRLTVL.